These 28 T cell receptor beta chains were all obtained from the same sample, sequenced in a study of blood T cell repertoires in COVID-19. Libraries were prepared by immunoSEQ multiplex PCR; TCRdb keeps only in-frame clonotypes and omits some of them. The sample holds 56,000 or so clones, 80% to 90% seen once. Sample: peripheral blood. These receptors all stem from a man in his fifties or sixties with acute or convalescent COVID-19.

The chain employs TRBV11-1 and TRBJ2-1, with 7 bases matching TRBD1. V was clipped by 5 bases and J by 3 bases; unmatched bases: 7. The CDR3 is made up of 15 amino acids. Germline values: CDR1 SGHAT, CDR2 FQDESV (reference sequence). CDR3 residues: CASSQKRDSYNEQFF. CDR3 nucleotide sequence: TGTGCCAGCAGCCAAAAAAGGGACAGCTACAATGAGCAGTTCTTC.

The chain has TRBV2 and TRBJ1-2, with 7 bases that match TRBD1. Germline lookup yields CDR1 SNHLY and CDR2 FYNNEI. The CDR3 length is 12 residues. After removal of 7 bases from V and 5 bases from J, the junction contained 4 bases not matched to a gene. CDR3 sequence reads: CASTTGEYGYTF. In DNA, the CDR3 is TGTGCCAGCACAACAGGGGAATATGGCTACACCTTC.

V usage is TRBV7-9 and J usage is TRBJ1-2; no definite D call. CDR3 length equals 17 residues. V lost 3 bases, J lost 1 base, and 18 bases lay in between. The germline CDR1 and CDR2 sequences are SEHNR and FQNEAQ (reference sequence). The CDR3 DNA sequence: TGTGCCAGCAGCTTGTCAAGCGTCGGAGGGTTTAACTATGGCTACACCTTC. Its translation is CASSLSSVGGFNYGYTF.

J is TRBJ2-7 and V is TRBV5-8, with 10 bases aligning to TRBD1. V lost 0 bases, J lost 4 bases, and 4 bases stayed unmatched. The CDR3 has 15 residues. Germline V CDR1 and CDR2: SGHTS, YDEGEE. The CDR3 region has the DNA TGTGCCAGCAGCTTGGAAAGGGACAGGGGTTACGAGCAGTACTTC. It encodes CASSLERDRGYEQYF.

V is TRBV5-1 and J is TRBJ2-5, with 8 bases aligning to TRBD1. V dropped 0 bases and J dropped 1; count of bases not matched to a gene: 2. CDR1 is SGHRS, CDR2 YFSETQ, per germline. CDR3 length: 15 residues. CDR3 region: CASSLEGQGQETQYF. DNA for the CDR3: TGCGCCAGCAGCTTGGAAGGACAGGGCCAAGAGACCCAGTACTTC.

The chain is built from TRBV7-9 and TRBJ2-1; 8 positions agree with TRBD2. V gave up 6 bases and J gave up 5 bases; unmatched junction bases: 9. The CDR3 spans 15 residues. The germline gives CDR1 SEHNR, CDR2 FQNEAQ (reference sequence). CDR3 in DNA: TGTGCCAGCAGACCCACTAGCGGAGGAGACAATGAGCAGTTCTTC. As protein: CASRPTSGGDNEQFF.

The rearrangement links TRBV5-1 to TRBJ1-1, with 7 positions matching TRBD1. CDR3 size: 15 residues. V trimming: 0 bases; J trimming: 1 base; junction bases outside the gene matches: 3. Germline values: CDR1 SGHRS, CDR2 YFSETQ. The CDR3 region has the DNA TGCGCCAGCAGCTTGGTTTACAGGGGGAACACTGAAGCTTTCTTT. Translation gives CASSLVYRGNTEAFF. The full variable domain, with the rest looked up from reference TRBV5-1 and TRBJ1-1, is KAGVTQTPRYLIKTRGQQVTLSCSPISGHRSVSWYQQTPGQGLQFLFEYFSETQRNKGNFPGRFSGRQFSNSRSEMNVSTLELGDSALYLCASSLVYRGNTEAFFGQGTRLTVV.

By share, this clone ranks as medium-sized. The rearrangement links TRBV28 to TRBJ2-7; a possible D gene is TRBD2 (7 bases). V was clipped by 7 bases and J by 5 bases, with 24 bases between them. This CDR3 has 16 amino acids. CDR1 and CDR2 (germline): MDHEN, SYDVKM. CDR3 coding DNA: TGTGCCAGCACCGTCTTGACGGGGGGCAGATCCAACGAGCAGTACTTC. As protein: CASTVLTGGRSNEQYF.

The V gene is TRBV29-1, the J gene TRBJ1-1; no clear D. CDR1 and CDR2 from the germline V gene are SQVTM and ANQGSEA. The V end was cut by 2 bases, the J end by 1 base, with 8 bases between. The CDR3 has 13 amino acids. CDR3 region: CSVERQENTEAFF. In DNA, the CDR3 is TGCAGCGTTGAACGTCAGGAGAACACTGAAGCTTTCTTT.

The count of this clone is one. Here the CDR3 DNA reads TGTGCCAGCACCGGGACTAGCGGGGGAGACAATGAGCAGTTCTTC. As protein: CASTGTSGGDNEQFF. J is TRBJ2-1 and V is TRBV28, with TRBD2 identical over 14 bases. The CDR3 spans 15 residues. The V and J ends lost 7 bases and 5 bases, in that order; junction bases with no gene match: 4. Germline values: CDR1 MDHEN, CDR2 SYDVKM. Looking up the rest from reference TRBV28 and TRBJ2-1 gives the full variable domain: DVKVTQSSRYLVKRTGEKVFLECVQDMDHENMFWYRQDPGLGLRLIYFSYDVKMKEKGDIPEGYSVSREKKERFSLILESASTNQTSMYLCASTGTSGGDNEQFFGPGTRLTVL.

This chain connects TRBV10-3 to TRBJ1-2, with no clear D. The V gene lost 6 bases and the J gene lost 2 bases, with 7 bases spanning the gap. The CDR3 loop spans 12 amino acids. The V gene's germline CDR1 is ENHRY and CDR2 SYGVKD. The CDR3 DNA is TGTGCCATCAGAACCGAGAACTATGGCTACACCTTC. The encoded protein is CAIRTENYGYTF.

In this sample, this clone turned up once. Here the CDR3 DNA reads TGTGCCGGATGCTCTGGAGTAAGAACAGATACGCAGTATTTT. Residues: CAGCSGVRTDTQYF. V and J are TRBV6-5 and TRBJ2-3; no clear D. The CDR3 length is 14 residues. V lost 11 bases to trimming and J lost 3 bases, with 18 bases between them. Germline CDR1 reads MNHEY; CDR2 reads SVGAGI.

The rearrangement joins TRBV7-8 to TRBJ2-2, with 10 bases aligning to TRBD2. Germline V CDR1 and CDR2: SGHVS, FQNEAQ. The V segment lost 1 base and the J segment 7 bases; nucleotides outside the gene matches: 9. The CDR3 sequence is 17 residues long. The CDR3, as DNA: TGTGCCAGCAGCTTAGATGTCCTAGCGGGGGTTGGCGGGGAGCTGTTTTTT. Protein product: CASSLDVLAGVGGELFF. The full variable domain, its missing parts supplied by reference TRBV7-8 and TRBJ2-2, is GAGVSQSPRYKVAKRGQDVALRCDPISGHVSLFWYQQALGQGPEFLTYFQNEAQLDKSGLPSDRFFAERPEGSVSTLKIQRTQQEDSAVYLCASSLDVLAGVGGELFFGEGSRLTVL.

This clone was counted once. The CDR3 DNA sequence: TGTGCCACCAGTGATTCTCGAGTGGGACTTATTCAAGAGACCCAGTACTTC. Its translation is CATSDSRVGLIQETQYF. The chain has TRBV24-1 and TRBJ2-5, with TRBD2 as a possible D gene (6 bases). The CDR3 has 17 amino acids. V gave up 2 bases and J gave up 2 bases, with 17 bases separating them. Looked up from germline, CDR1 is KGHDR and CDR2 is SFDVKD.

The chain recombines TRBV7-3 with TRBJ1-2; a weak D match, TRBD1 (5 bases). Germline V gives CDR1 SGHTA, CDR2 FQGTGA. This CDR3 has 13 residues. The V end lost 2 bases, the J end lost 9 bases, and 13 bases lay between the germline ends. The CDR3 DNA is TGTGCCAGCAGCTTACAGGCAGGGCGCAGCTACACCTTC. Protein: CASSLQAGRSYTF. Based on the CDR3 plus reference TRBV7-3 and TRBJ1-2, the full variable domain is GAGVSQTPSNKVTEKGKYVELRCDPISGHTALYWYRQSLGQGPEFLIYFQGTGAADDSGLPNDRFFAVRPEGSVSTLKIQRTERGDSAVYLCASSLQAGRSYTFGSGTRLTVV.

The V call is TRBV27, the J call TRBJ1-5; a possible D gene is TRBD1 (5 bases). The germline gives CDR1 MNHEY, CDR2 SMNVEV (reference sequence). Trimming removed 6 bases at V and 1 base at J, with 10 bases between. This CDR3 region has 14 residues. As DNA, the CDR3 is TGTGCCAGCAGGGCGGGGGGAAGCAATCAGCCCCAGCATTTT. It translates to CASRAGGSNQPQHF.

The rearrangement uses TRBV7-9 and TRBJ2-5; D gene unclear. Germline V CDR1 and CDR2: SEHNR, FQNEAQ (reference sequence). V lost 1 base to trimming and J lost 1 base, with 7 bases between them. CDR3 length: 14 amino acids. CDR3 in amino acids: CASSLVRSQETQYF. The CDR3 DNA sequence: TGTGCCAGCAGCTTAGTACGGTCCCAAGAGACCCAGTACTTC.

The chain recombines TRBV21-1 with TRBJ2-7; the table's D call, TRBD2, was not checked against the DNA. TRBV21-1 is marked as a pseudogene. This CDR3 region has 17 residues. CDR3 sequence (DNA): TGTGCCAGCAGCAAAGTTGGAATAGCAGCGGGCTCCTACGAGCAGTACTTC. Translation gives CASSKVGIAAGSYEQYF.

The rearrangement uses TRBV7-6 and TRBJ1-4, with D perhaps matching TRBD1 (6 bases). The CDR3 contains 15 residues. Trimming stripped 3 bases from V and 8 bases from J, with 16 bases between. Per the germline V gene, CDR1 is SGHVS and CDR2 is FNYEAQ. CDR3 protein: CASSFFGGAGEKLFF. The CDR3 DNA sequence: TGTGCCAGCAGCTTCTTCGGGGGGGCCGGGGAAAAACTGTTTTTT.

This chain joins TRBV5-1 and TRBJ1-4; 8 nucleotides match TRBD1. Germline CDR1 SGHRS, CDR2 YFSETQ. CDR3 length equals 16 residues. V was clipped by 0 bases and J by 4 bases; unmatched bases: 5. CDR3 in amino acids: CASSLGQGFDNEKLFF. CDR3 DNA: TGCGCCAGCAGCTTGGGACAGGGGTTCGATAATGAAAAACTGTTTTTT.

This chain uses TRBV27 with TRBJ2-7; unclear D gene. V was pared by 2 bases and J by 3 bases, with 8 bases between. From germline, CDR1 is MNHEY and CDR2 SMNVEV (reference sequence). This CDR3 is 13 amino acids long. The CDR3 region is CASSLDRDYEQYF. In DNA form, the CDR3 reads TGTGCCAGCAGTTTAGATAGAGACTACGAGCAGTACTTC.

This rearrangement joins TRBV5-8 to TRBJ1-5; 8 nucleotides match TRBD1. CDR1 and CDR2 from the germline V gene are SGHTS and YDEGEE. Losses at the gene ends were 2 bases for V and 0 bases for J; bases not matched to a gene: 7. This CDR3 is built from 17 residues. CDR3 loop: CASSFLGQGYSNQPQHF. Written as DNA, the CDR3 is TGTGCCAGCAGCTTTCTTGGACAGGGCTATAGCAATCAGCCCCAGCATTTT. Using reference TRBV5-8 and TRBJ1-5 for the parts outside the CDR3, the full variable domain is EAGVTQSPTHLIKTRGQQATLRCSPISGHTSVYWYQQALGLGLQFLLWYDEGEERNRGNFPPRFSGRQFPNYSSELNVNALELEDSALYLCASSFLGQGYSNQPQHFGDGTRLSIL.

V and J are TRBV29-1 and TRBJ1-2, with 12 bases aligning to TRBD1. The V gene's germline CDR1 is SQVTM and CDR2 ANQGSEA. The CDR3 contains 12 residues. V lost 6 bases, J lost 6 bases, and 2 bases stayed unmatched. For the CDR3, the DNA is TGCAGCGTAGGGACAGGGGGCGATGGCTACACCTTC. The encoded protein is CSVGTGGDGYTF.

The chain recombines TRBV5-4 with TRBJ1-5, with D perhaps matching TRBD1 (6 bases). This CDR3 spans 15 amino acids. CDR1 SGHNT and CDR2 YYREEE come from the germline V gene (reference sequence). V was clipped by 0 bases and J by 0 bases, with 7 bases between them. This CDR3 reads CASSLEGDSNQPQHF. As DNA, the CDR3 is TGTGCCAGCAGCTTGGAGGGGGATAGCAATCAGCCCCAGCATTTT. Based on the CDR3 plus reference TRBV5-4 and TRBJ1-5, the full variable domain is ETGVTQSPTHLIKTRGQQVTLRCSSQSGHNTVSWYQQALGQGPQFIFQYYREEENGRGNFPPRFSGLQFPNYSSELNVNALELDDSALYLCASSLEGDSNQPQHFGDGTRLSIL.

This clone has more than one count but fewer than ten. The J gene is TRBJ1-2, the V gene TRBV3-1 (or the pseudogene TRBV3-2); tentatively, D is TRBD1 (5 bases). V was trimmed by 3 bases and J by 0 bases, leaving 20 bases between them. CDR1 and CDR2 (germline): LGHDT, YNNKEL (reference sequence). The length of the CDR3 is 18 residues. CDR3 in amino acids: CASSHLRAGRIANYGYTF. The CDR3 region has the DNA TGTGCCAGCAGCCATCTCAGGGCAGGGCGTATCGCTAACTATGGCTACACCTTC.

CDR3 protein: CASSVGRGRDEQFF. In DNA, the CDR3 is TGTGCCAGCAGTGTAGGCAGGGGTCGGGATGAGCAGTTCTTC. The V gene is TRBV6-4, the J gene TRBJ2-1; the D gene is possibly TRBD1 (6 bases). CDR3 size: 14 residues. V gave up 4 bases and J gave up 8 bases, with 15 bases separating them. Per the germline V gene, CDR1 is MRHNA and CDR2 is SNTAGT.

In regard to this clone: An end of the junction does not agree with germline; a read error may underlie this. This rearrangement joins TRBV7-7 to TRBJ2-3; D perhaps matches TRBD2 (6 bases). This CDR3 is 13 amino acids long. Germline CDR1 SSHAT, CDR2 FNYEAQ (reference sequence). The CDR3 nucleotides are TGTGCTAGCAGTCGATCGGGAGTAGATACGCAGTATTTT. Amino acids: CASSRSGVDTQYF.

The chain joins TRBV5-4 to TRBJ1-1, with a possible D match to TRBD1 (5 bases). Germline V gene data show CDR1 as SGHNT and CDR2 as YYREEE (reference sequence). Trimming stripped 4 bases from V and 1 base from J, with 11 bases between. There are 14 residues in the CDR3. The CDR3 here is CASSLDTRNTEAFF. The DNA of the CDR3 is TGTGCCAGCAGCCTGGACACAAGGAACACTGAAGCTTTCTTT.